This is a list of T cell receptor beta chains from one sample in a study of molecular identifiers for immune sequencing clone quantification. Each CDR3 protein is one row after TCRdb ran MiXCR on the PCR reads. The repertoire includes under 100,000 distinct CDR3 sequences, 25% of them detected once, and 0.78% sits in the top ten. Source material: naive CD8+ T cells from blood, with Jurkat cell RNA spiked in. These receptors originate from a human donor in good health. Some libraries in this study had Jurkat cell RNA spiked in. Each CDR3 is given with its conserved first and last residue. D genes are given only for firm matches. The size of a clone is reported for some rows only, either as once, few or many, or as a class for expanded clones.

clone size	D gene	V gene	J gene	CDR3 protein	CDR3 DNA
.	.	TRBV7-3	TRBJ2-1	CASSFGPGASSYNERFF	.
few	TRBD2	TRBV4-3	TRBJ2-7	CASSLTVAGEGHEQYF	TGCGCCAGCAGCCTTACCGTAGCGGGAGAAGGCCACGAGCAGTACTTC
many	.	TRBV12-3/TRBV12-4	TRBJ2-2	CASSSGFGELFF	TGTGCCAGCAGCTCAGGGTTCGGGGAGCTGTTTTTT
few	.	TRBV7-9	TRBJ2-2	CASSPPVGGVLWTGELFF	TGTGCCAGCAGCCCCCCCGTCGGCGGGGTTCTGTGGACCGGGGAGCTGTTTTTT
many	TRBD2	TRBV2	TRBJ2-7	CASSEYWTSGYEQYF	TGTGCCAGCAGTGAATATTGGACTAGCGGGTACGAGCAGTACTTC
many	.	TRBV7-9	TRBJ2-7	CASSNRHEQYF	TGTGCCAGCAGCAACCGGCACGAGCAGTACTTC
few	TRBD1	TRBV27	TRBJ2-2	CASSSNYDRGSGELFF	TGTGCCAGCAGTTCGAACTACGACAGGGGATCCGGGGAGCTGTTTTTT
many	.	TRBV7-9	TRBJ1-2	CASSLETEDSNYGYTF	TGTGCCAGCAGCTTAGAAACGGAGGATTCTAACTATGGCTACACCTTC
.	TRBD1	TRBV2	TRBJ2-1	CARRQGLNEQFF	TGTGCCAGAAGACAGGGTCTCAATGAGCAGTTCTTC
.	.	TRBV13	TRBJ1-5	CASSLGGAWSNQPQHF	TGTGCCAGCAGCTTAGGTGGGGCGTGGAGCAATCAGCCCCAGCATTTT
.	.	TRBV27	TRBJ2-4	CASSSPNLAKNIQYF	TGTGCCAGCAGTTCACCGAACCTAGCCAAAAACATTCAGTACTTC
few	.	TRBV19	TRBJ1-1	CASSNIRAGMNTEAFF	TGTGCCAGTAGCAATATCAGGGCCGGAATGAACACTGAAGCTTTCTTT
.	TRBD2	TRBV27	TRBJ2-7	CASSFRAGGPYEQYF	TGTGCCAGCAGTTTCCGAGCGGGAGGGCCTTACGAGCAGTACTTC
many	.	TRBV7-9	TRBJ2-5	CASSPTLSGGQETQYF	TGTGCCAGCAGCCCGACCCTTAGCGGAGGGCAAGAGACCCAGTACTTC
few	.	TRBV11-2	TRBJ2-1	CASSRQAEQFF	TGTGCCAGCAGCCGACAAGCTGAGCAGTTCTTC
.	TRBD1	TRBV12-3/TRBV12-4	TRBJ2-5	CASSLALGQGDETQYF	TGTGCCAGCAGTTTAGCATTGGGGCAGGGGGACGAGACCCAGTACTTC
.	.	TRBV29-1	TRBJ2-7	CSVEDNAYEQYF	TGCAGCGTTGAAGACAACGCCTACGAGCAGTACTTC
many	.	TRBV30	TRBJ2-7	CAWSDRASYEQYF	TGTGCCTGGAGTGACCGGGCCTCCTACGAGCAGTACTTC
few	.	TRBV19	TRBJ1-5	CASSIGQGLGNQPQHF	TGTGCCAGTAGTATCGGGCAGGGTTTGGGCAATCAGCCCCAGCATTTT
few	.	TRBV24-1	TRBJ2-3	CATSEGLTDTQYF	TGTGCCACCAGTGAGGGTCTCACAGATACGCAGTATTTT
few	.	TRBV4-3	TRBJ1-6	CASSQDRLVKMSSYNSPLHF	TGCGCCAGCAGCCAAGATAGGCTGGTGAAGATGAGCTCCTATAATTCACCCCTCCACTTT
many	.	TRBV12-5	TRBJ2-7	CASGLDSEGYEQYF	TGTGCTAGTGGTTTGGACAGCGAGGGGTACGAGCAGTACTTC
few	.	TRBV3-2	TRBJ2-3	CASSQEAGGDTQYF	TGTGCCAGCAGCCAAGAGGCCGGGGGGGATACGCAGTATTTT
many	.	TRBV7-6	TRBJ2-3	CASSLGTDTDTQYF	TGTGCCAGCAGCTTGGGCACCGACACAGATACGCAGTATTTT
few	.	TRBV27	TRBJ1-5	CAGSLTGQGVDQPQHF	TGTGCCGGCAGTTTAACGGGTCAGGGAGTCGATCAGCCCCAGCATTTT